The 8 T cell receptor beta chains given below trace back to one sample, sequenced in a study of T cells after yellow fever vaccination. Via MiXCR, TCRdb re-called the 5' RACE reads, giving one row per CDR3 protein. The sample holds hundreds of thousands of distinct CDR3 sequences; 9% to 15% are singletons and the top ten take just under 15%. This sample comprised PBMCs, obtained on the day of the yellow fever booster vaccination. The receptors here all came from a man aged 25 to 45 who received the YFV17D yellow fever vaccine.

The genes are TRBV27 and TRBJ2-2, with 8 bases aligning to TRBD2. CDR1 and CDR2 from the germline V gene are MNHEY and SMNVEV (reference sequence). V lost 5 bases, J lost 1 base, and 6 bases stayed unmatched. This CDR3 contains 16 residues. The CDR3 loop reads CASSHRGGLNTGELFF. CDR3 in DNA: TGTGCCAGCAGTCACCGGGGGGGATTGAACACCGGGGAGCTGTTTTTT.

In its sample, this clonotype was seen a few times. The rearrangement joins TRBV30 to TRBJ2-7; a weak D match, TRBD1 (6 bases). The germline V gene encodes CDR1 GTSNPN and CDR2 SVGIG (reference sequence). The CDR3 covers 13 residues. V lost 3 bases and J lost 0, with 9 bases in between. This CDR3 reads CAWRQGSSYEQYF. DNA for the CDR3: TGTGCCTGGAGACAGGGTAGCTCCTACGAGCAGTACTTC. Filled out from reference TRBV30 and TRBJ2-7, the complete variable domain reads SQTIHQWPATLVQPVGSPLSLECTVEGTSNPNLYWYRQAAGRGLQLLFYSVGIGQISSEVPQNLSASRPQDRQFILSSKKLLLSDSGFYLCAWRQGSSYEQYFGPGTRLTVT.

The V gene is TRBV3-1, the J gene TRBJ1-5; D gene uncertain. From germline, CDR1 is LGHDT and CDR2 YNNKEL (reference sequence). This CDR3 region has 15 residues. The V and J ends lost 4 bases and 6 bases respectively, with 16 bases between them. The CDR3 spells CASSLTSSGPQPQHF. In nucleotides, the CDR3 is TGTGCCAGCAGCCTAACTTCTTCAGGTCCTCAGCCCCAGCATTTT.

V is TRBV5-3 and J is TRBJ2-1; 8 bases align to TRBD1. TRBV5-3 is marked as an open reading frame, function uncertain. This CDR3 contains 14 residues. V lost 9 bases, J lost 7 bases, and 12 bases stayed unmatched. CDR3 residues: CAMGPGGRENEQFF. The CDR3 DNA reads as TGTGCCATGGGCCCAGGGGGCCGGGAGAATGAGCAGTTCTTC.

This clonotype appeared many times. The chain recombines TRBV7-2 with TRBJ2-7; D possibly corresponds to TRBD1 (6 bases). The CDR3 runs 16 residues. V was shortened by 1 base and J by 3 bases, with 16 bases between the two germline ends. Germline V gives CDR1 SGHTA, CDR2 FQGNSA. DNA for the CDR3: TGTGCCAGCAGCTTAGGCCCAGGGGAAATGGGCTACGAGCAGTACTTC. This codes for CASSLGPGEMGYEQYF.

The chain joins TRBV29-1 to TRBJ2-7, with 9 bases fitting TRBD2. Looked up from germline, CDR1 is SQVTM and CDR2 is ANQGSEA. V gave up 5 bases and J gave up 0 bases; unmatched junction bases: 20. The CDR3 covers 19 residues. CDR3 sequence (DNA): TGCAGCGTTACGTTCCGAAAAAGTGAAGCGGGAGGACCCTCCTACGAGCAGTACTTC. This sequence encodes CSVTFRKSEAGGPSYEQYF.

This clonotype was counted only a few times. The V call is TRBV3-1, the J call TRBJ2-2, with a tentative D call TRBD2 (5 bases). The V gene's germline CDR1 is LGHDT and CDR2 YNNKEL (reference sequence). The CDR3 length is 16 residues. V dropped 0 bases and J dropped 5 bases, with 13 bases sitting between them. The CDR3 nucleotides are TGTGCCAGCAGCCAAGAGGACTTCGGTTTAACCGGGGAGCTGTTTTTT. Protein: CASSQEDFGLTGELFF.

V gene TRBV5-5 combines with J gene TRBJ1-6; D remains ambiguous. In germline, CDR1 is SGHKS, CDR2 YYEKEE (reference sequence). The CDR3 spans 15 residues. The V gene lost 0 bases and the J gene lost 6 bases, with 10 bases spanning the gap. The CDR3 sequence is CASSLDPGVNSPLHF. CDR3 DNA sequence: TGTGCCAGCAGCTTGGACCCGGGCGTTAATTCACCCCTCCACTTT.